Shown below are 8 T cell receptor beta chains from a single sample sequenced in a study of blood T cells in healthy people across ages. Then a second PCR, running roughly 7 to 11 cycles, was carried out with a sample-barcoded 5' primer and a J-beta primer mix. TCRdb re-analysed the 5' RACE reads in MiXCR, keeping a single row per CDR3 protein. The data contain hundreds of thousands of distinct CDR3 sequences, 52% of them seen just once; the ten biggest clones take up 13%. The sequenced sample was blood. These receptors came from an elderly woman in good health.

This chain links TRBV7-9 with TRBJ1-4, with TRBD1 matching 7 bases. With 4 bases clipped from V and 0 bases from J, the junction kept 5 bases outside the gene matches. The CDR3 is 16 residues long. CDR1 is SEHNR, CDR2 FQNEAQ, per germline (reference sequence). The CDR3 nucleotides are TGTGCCAGCAGCTCCGGTGGGACAGCAACTAATGAAAAACTGTTTTTT. Its protein product is CASSSGGTATNEKLFF.

This chain connects TRBV20-1 to TRBJ2-1; D tentatively fits TRBD1 or TRBD2 (6 bases each). Germline CDR1 and CDR2: DFQATT and SNEGSKA (reference sequence). V lost 6 bases and J lost 0, with 18 bases in between. The CDR3 runs to 16 residues. The CDR3 DNA sequence: TGCAGTGCCCAGAAGGTGGGGGGCTACTCCTACAATGAGCAGTTCTTC. Amino acids: CSAQKVGGYSYNEQFF.

The chain joins TRBV7-2 to TRBJ2-3; 11 nucleotides align to TRBD2. Losses at the gene ends were 3 bases for V and 4 bases for J; bases not matched to a gene: 6. The germline V gene has CDR1 SGHTA and CDR2 FQGNSA. There are 16 residues in the CDR3. The CDR3 loop is CASSFSGGAGADTQYF. The CDR3 DNA reads as TGTGCCAGCAGCTTTAGCGGGGGGGCCGGGGCAGATACGCAGTATTTT.

CDR3 coding DNA: TGTGCCAGCAGCATTGGGACAGGGGATGGCTACACCTTC. Protein: CASSIGTGDGYTF. This chain uses TRBV11-2 with TRBJ1-2; 10 bases align to TRBD1. Germline CDR1 reads SGHAT; CDR2 reads FQNNGV. This CDR3 spans 13 amino acids. V lost 5 bases to trimming and J lost 6 bases; unmatched junction nucleotides: 3.

A single count supports this clonotype. The chain has TRBV5-1 and TRBJ1-1; D is perhaps TRBD1 (5 bases). The CDR3 is made up of 15 amino acids. The germline V and J ends were trimmed by 0 bases and 1 base, with 10 bases remaining between them. The germline V gene has CDR1 SGHRS and CDR2 YFSETQ. The CDR3 is CASSLGDRQNTEAFF. The CDR3 nucleotides are TGCGCCAGCAGCTTGGGGGACCGTCAGAACACTGAAGCTTTCTTT.

This clonotype turned up a few times. CDR3 loop: CASSIGVSANYGYTF. The CDR3 DNA is TGTGCCAGTAGTATAGGAGTCAGTGCTAACTATGGCTACACCTTC. This chain uses TRBV19 with TRBJ1-2; the D is unclear. Trimming removed 1 base from V and 0 bases from J, with 9 bases in between. The germline V gene encodes CDR1 LNHDA and CDR2 SQIVND (reference sequence). This CDR3 comprises 15 residues.

The chain links TRBV10-2 to TRBJ1-4; D gene uncertain. Germline loops: CDR1 WSHSY, CDR2 SAAADI. The CDR3 is 13 residues long. Trimming removed 8 bases at V and 2 bases at J, with 9 bases between. CDR3 DNA sequence: TGCGCCAGCGCCAGCGGCACTAATGAAAAACTGTTTTTT. Translated, it gives CASASGTNEKLFF.

This clonotype was detected a few times. The V gene is TRBV29-1, the J gene TRBJ2-1; 7 positions match TRBD2. The trim removed 4 bases at V and 6 bases at J, leaving 6 bases unmatched. This CDR3 contains 13 residues. Germline values: CDR1 SQVTM, CDR2 ANQGSEA. The DNA of the CDR3 is TGCAGCGTTGGGGGGGGTTTCATCAATGAGCAGTTCTTC. Protein sequence: CSVGGGFINEQFF.